This paragraph reports one T cell receptor (beta chain). Its specificity is unknown. Using its own MiXCR run on the 5' RACE reads, TCRdb lists one record per CDR3 protein. The data hold about 550,000 distinct CDR3 sequences, with roughly 19% observed a single time. The CDR3 totals 10 residues. V lost 6 bases, J lost 9 bases, and 6 bases lay in between. CDR1 is MNHNY, CDR2 SVGAGI, per germline (reference sequence). The data belong to a study of T cells after yellow fever vaccination. The study's findings and limits: Re-detected after boosting: most primary clones, 96% of CD4 and about 90% of CD8. It was a weaker secondary response, yet one that peaked faster, at day 5 versus 15. Contaminating bulk clonotypes could be abundant in FACS-sorted repertoires.

This sequence was found in a man younger than 40 who received the YFV17D yellow fever vaccine. Sequenced material: PBMCs, taken 15 days after the yellow fever booster vaccination. This rearrangement joins TRBV6-6 to TRBJ2-1; D is unclear. CDR3 amino acids: CASSVGEQFF. The DNA for the CDR3 is TGTGCCAGCAGCGTAGGTGAGCAGTTCTTC.